This TCR beta chain stems from a study of shared clonotypes between healthy human individuals. Findings and caveats of the study: Naive CD4 clonotypes overlapped across a handful of donors at roughly 5.1%. Estimated richness values were generally larger in naive subsets than in memory subsets.

Here immunoSEQ multiplex PCR was the method, and the copy in TCRdb shows in-frame clones only, minus some. The data show roughly 720,000 clones, with roughly 88% seen just once and about 33% held by the top ten. For this clone: The target antigen is unknown.

Unmatched junction bases numbered 5, after V lost 4 bases and J lost 4 bases. CDR3 length equals 14 residues. Germline V gene data show CDR1 as SGHVS and CDR2 as FNYEAQ. The receptor was derived from a man aged 18 to 35 in good health. Some clones in this sample may be carry-over from other donors' samples. The chain is built from TRBV7-6 and TRBJ1-1; TRBD1 matches at 8 bases. Sequencing was done on a sample of memory CD8+ T cells from PBMCs. Described subset: CD45RO+ cells pooled with CCR7-negative TemRA cells. The CDR3 DNA sequence: TGTGCCAGCAGCTCCCCAGGGGGCGCCACTGAAGCTTTCTTT. This translates into CASSSPGGATEAFF.